This T cell receptor beta chain was sequenced during a study of Graves' ophthalmopathy and Graves' hyperthyroidism. Study at large: The study drew peripheral blood at initial diagnosis, before any treatment.

Pregnancy or lactation, uncontrolled infections and other autoimmune diseases were grounds for excluding patients. Isolation of PBMCs was performed using over 9.5 ml of fresh peripheral blood. The CDR3 is 13 residues long. The V end was cut by 3 bases, the J end by 2 bases, with 8 bases between. Germline lookup yields CDR1 SQVTM and CDR2 ANQGSEA. Transcripts of RNA were the source for amplifying TCR beta CDR3 regions. An initial RT-PCR round employing HTBI primers preceded a second-round multiplex PCR. TCRdb fed the multiplex PCR reads into MiXCR, producing one record per CDR3 protein. The profile shows roughly 500,000 distinct CDR3 sequences, around 14% of them singletons. Study-wide points: Ophthalmopathy progression was predicted by the model at less than 71% sensitivity and under 75% specificity.

This clonotype was recorded at least ten times. The antigen is undetermined. This sequence joins TRBV29-1 and TRBJ1-3, with D perhaps TRBD1 (5 bases). This clonotype was sampled from a woman aged 30 to 39 with Graves' ophthalmopathy. Sequenced sample: blood. The chain's CDR3 is CSVDKGAGNTIYF. CDR3 coding DNA: TGCAGCGTTGATAAAGGGGCTGGAAACACCATATATTTT.